The sequence of this T cell receptor (beta chain) was determined in a study of blood T cells in healthy people across ages. General study findings and limits: The recorded TCR beta diversity per million T cells decreased in a roughly linear manner with age.

The use of a sample-barcoded 5' primer and a J-beta primer mix characterized a second PCR of roughly 6 to 11 cycles. TCRdb used MiXCR to reprocess the 5' RACE reads, holding one entry per CDR3 protein. Of 1.5 million to 2 million distinct CDR3 sequences in the sample, roughly 52% were seen once. This clonotype was seen more than once but under ten times. The target antigen is unknown. Germline V gene lookup returns CDR1 SQVTM and CDR2 ANQGSEA. Trimming left V 5 bases short and J 3 bases short, with 29 bases between. This CDR3 is 18 amino acids long. The receptor was isolated from a woman aged 35 to 49 in good health. Sample: blood. The rearrangement links TRBV29-1 to TRBJ2-7, with D maybe TRBD2 (6 bases). CDR3 sequence (DNA): TGCAGCGTTAGAGTTCGGGGGACGGCCTATTCTCCCGACTACGAGCAGTACTTC. Its translation: CSVRVRGTAYSPDYEQYF.